The clone carrying this TCR beta chain was counted ten times or more. The antigen is undetermined. For bulk TCR libraries, previously described methods and listed TCR primers were used. TCRdb used MiXCR to reprocess the PCR reads, holding one entry per CDR3 protein. Here the sample spans approximately 37,000 distinct CDR3 sequences, less than 20% being singletons. CDR3 size: 15 residues. Per the germline V gene, CDR1 is LGHNA and CDR2 is YSLEER. Trimming stripped 1 base from V and 1 base from J, with 9 bases between. The data stem from a study of molecular identifiers for immune sequencing clone quantification. Study results and caveats: Detecting spiked Jurkat TCR RNA from one cell among around 950,000 naive cells was reportedly possible.

Sorting captured naive CD8 T cells as CD8+CD4-CCR7+CD45RA+. This TCR derives from a human donor in good health. Some libraries in this study had Jurkat cell RNA spiked in. Material for sequencing was naive CD8+ T cells from blood, with Jurkat cell RNA spiked in. The subset was: FACS-sorted CD8+CD4-CCR7+CD45RA+ naive T cells. The chain carries TRBV4-3 and TRBJ2-3, with D perhaps matching TRBD2 (6 bases). CDR3 DNA sequence: TGCGCCAGCAGCCAAGGGTGGGGGGGCACAGATACGCAGTATTTT. It translates to CASSQGWGGTDTQYF.